The 23 T cell receptor beta chains given below trace back to one sample, sequenced in a study of cytomegalovirus exposure and HLA in healthy donors (dated by TCRdb to 2016 to 2017). Preparation of the library involved the immunoSEQ multiplex PCR assay. For the multiplex PCR, a mixture combining 60 forward primers for TCR Vbeta segments and 13 reverse primers for TCR Jbeta segments was used. In its TCRdb copy, this immuneACCESS table keeps in-frame sequences only and misses some clones. Where compared with another copy, unresolved V genes explain less than half of these, and the others have no known cause. Across this sample there are 150,000 to 200,000 clones, with 77% seen only once. Roughly 7% of the sample comes from the top ten. Sequenced: PBMCs. These receptor sequences come from a male donor in good health and CMV-seropositive.

V usage is TRBV5-4 and J usage is TRBJ2-5, with 13 bases identical to TRBD2. TRBJ2-7 matches the DNA end more closely, so the J call is doubtful. CDR1 and CDR2 (germline): SGHNT, YYREEE (reference sequence). The CDR3 totals 17 residues. The DNA of the CDR3 is TGTGCCAGCAGCCCGGCGGTAACTAGCGGGGGGGCCGACGAGCAGTACTTC. It encodes CASSPAVTSGGADEQYF.

This chain's CDR3 is CASTRDRAYEQYF. Here the CDR3 DNA reads TGTGCCAGCACGCGGGACAGGGCCTACGAGCAGTACTTC. The genes are TRBV21-1 and TRBJ2-7; TRBD1, the D gene given by the table, was not confirmed from the DNA. TRBV21-1 is deemed a pseudogene. This CDR3 is built from 13 residues.

This chain uses TRBV9 with TRBJ2-3; no reliable D call. This CDR3 has 15 amino acids. The V gene's germline CDR1 is SGDLS and CDR2 YYNGEE. Trimming stripped 0 bases from V and 0 bases from J, with 8 bases between. The CDR3 here is CASSVVRSSTDTQYF. The CDR3 DNA follows: TGTGCCAGCAGCGTAGTTCGGTCTAGCACAGATACGCAGTATTTT.

This sequence joins TRBV5-1 and TRBJ2-3; no clear D gene. Germline lookup yields CDR1 SGHRS and CDR2 YFSETQ. V was cut by 4 bases and J by 2 bases, with 14 bases left in between. CDR3 size: 15 residues. DNA of the CDR3: TGCGCCAGCAGCCCGAAAGTTTCGGTCACAGATACGCAGTATTTT. Its translation: CASSPKVSVTDTQYF.

This chain joins TRBV30 and TRBJ1-2, with a tentative D call TRBD1 (6 bases). The CDR3 extends over 16 amino acids. The V gene's germline CDR1 is GTSNPN and CDR2 SVGIG (reference sequence). V was pared by 0 bases and J by 2 bases, with 16 bases between. DNA of the CDR3: TGTGCCTGGAGTGTAATAAGGGGGGGCCTGAACTATGGCTACACCTTC. Translated, it gives CAWSVIRGGLNYGYTF.

This CDR3 reads CASTIGTGPNQPQHF. The DNA for the CDR3 is TGTGCCAGCACCATCGGGACAGGGCCAAATCAGCCCCAGCATTTT. The chain has TRBV5-8 and TRBJ1-5; 9 bases agree with TRBD1. V was pared by 6 bases and J by 4 bases, with 8 bases of the junction left unmatched. The CDR3 runs 15 residues. From germline, CDR1 is SGHTS and CDR2 YDEGEE.

This clone was counted once. The gene calls are TRBV2 and TRBJ2-5; D might be TRBD2 (5 bases). V was clipped by 7 bases and J by 5 bases, with 20 bases between them. Per the germline V gene, CDR1 is SNHLY and CDR2 is FYNNEI. The CDR3 length is 15 residues. DNA for the CDR3: TGTGCCAGCATGATACGATCGGGGATGGGTGAGACCCAGTACTTC. Translation: CASMIRSGMGETQYF.

This chain joins TRBV6-5 and TRBJ1-5, with 7 bases matching TRBD1. Germline CDR1 and CDR2: MNHEY and SVGAGI. V shed 6 bases, J shed 5 bases, and the junction held 7 bases outside the gene matches. The CDR3 runs to 14 residues. CDR3 sequence reads: CASRRGQRDQPQHF. The CDR3 coding sequence is TGTGCCAGCAGACGGGGACAGCGCGATCAGCCCCAGCATTTT.

The V call is TRBV11-3, the J call TRBJ2-5; a weak D match, TRBD2 (6 bases). The germline gives CDR1 SGHNT, CDR2 YENEEA. With 5 bases removed from V and 3 bases from J, the gap between germline ends came to 10 bases. The CDR3 totals 13 residues. In nucleotides, the CDR3 is TGTGCCAGCAGCCAGGGACTTAAAGAGACCCAGTACTTC. As protein: CASSQGLKETQYF.

The chain recombines TRBV5-4 with TRBJ2-7; 8 bases line up with TRBD1. The CDR3 length is 14 residues. Germline values: CDR1 SGHNT, CDR2 YYREEE (reference sequence). Trimming cost V 0 bases and J 7 bases; bases outside gene matches: 6. The CDR3 sequence: CASSLVQGVGEQYF. DNA of the CDR3: TGTGCCAGCAGCTTGGTACAGGGGGTAGGAGAGCAGTACTTC.

The J gene is TRBJ2-5, the V gene TRBV5-6; possible D gene TRBD1, 5 bases. The CDR3 consists of 13 residues. From germline, CDR1 is SGHDT and CDR2 YYEEEE. Trimming shortened V by 4 bases and J by 5 bases, and 12 bases separated the two germline ends. In DNA, the CDR3 is TGTGCCAGCAGCCCTGGACACAGGGAGACCCAGTACTTC. This codes for CASSPGHRETQYF.

V gene TRBV10-2 combines with J gene TRBJ1-2; no clear D. The length of the CDR3 is 13 residues. The V end lost 5 bases, the J end lost 1 base, and 8 bases lay between the germline ends. CDR1 WSHSY and CDR2 SAAADI come from the germline V gene. CDR3 region: CASSPGLNYGYTF. The CDR3 DNA reads as TGCGCCAGCAGTCCGGGTCTTAACTATGGCTACACCTTC.

The CDR3 sequence: CASSLWDRGIYGYTF. The CDR3 DNA follows: TGTGCCAGTAGTCTCTGGGACAGGGGCATATATGGCTACACCTTC. This chain connects TRBV19 to TRBJ1-2, with 10 bases identical to TRBD1. The CDR3 runs 15 residues. Trimming took 5 bases from V and 5 from J; bases not matched to a gene: 8. Germline V gene lookup returns CDR1 LNHDA and CDR2 SQIVND (reference sequence).

This clone has just one count. The sample carries other DNA sequences with the same CDR3. The chain combines TRBV7-9 with TRBJ1-5, with 8 bases lining up with TRBD1. Unmatched junction bases numbered 7, after V lost 5 bases and J lost 4 bases. Germline V gives CDR1 SEHNR, CDR2 FQNEAQ (reference sequence). The CDR3 consists of 15 residues. CDR3 sequence: CASSPGTGSNQPQHF. The CDR3 DNA reads as TGTGCCAGCAGCCCGGGGACAGGCTCTAATCAGCCCCAGCATTTT. The entire variable domain, with the rest obtained from reference TRBV7-9 and TRBJ1-5, is as follows: DTGVSQNPRHKITKRGQNVTFRCDPISEHNRLYWYRQTLGQGPEFLTYFQNEAQLEKSRLLSDRFSAERPKGSFSTLEIQRTEQGDSAMYLCASSPGTGSNQPQHFGDGTRLSIL.

J is TRBJ1-2 and V is TRBV19, with D hard to call. The length of the CDR3 is 15 residues. Trimming shortened V by 6 bases and J by 4 bases, and 18 bases separated the two germline ends. CDR1 is LNHDA and CDR2 is SQIVND in the germline V gene (reference sequence). The CDR3 DNA reads as TGTGCCAGTAGCCCCGGAGGCGGACTACCCTATGGCTACACCTTC. Translating it yields CASSPGGGLPYGYTF.

The chain recombines TRBV7-2 with TRBJ1-4; D is ambiguous. The V gene lost 5 bases and the J gene lost 7 bases, with 17 bases spanning the gap. From germline, CDR1 is SGHTA and CDR2 FQGNSA. The CDR3 length is 15 residues. Here the CDR3 DNA reads TGTGCCAGCAGCCTGCCCGACGAGGGAGGTGAAAAACTGTTTTTT. This codes for CASSLPDEGGEKLFF.

The chain links TRBV6-5 to TRBJ1-2, with 7 bases identical to TRBD1. The V gene end was trimmed by 7 bases and the J gene end by 10 bases; junction bases not matched to a gene: 12. Germline V CDR1 and CDR2: MNHEY, SVGAGI. The CDR3 runs 13 residues. The CDR3 nucleotides read TGTGCCAGCACCGCAGGGGGACTTCGATTCTACACCTTC. Translated: CASTAGGLRFYTF.

The genes are TRBV4-1 and TRBJ2-1; possible D gene TRBD2, 6 bases. V was pared by 0 bases and J by 9 bases, with 9 bases between. There are 13 residues in the CDR3. Per the germline V gene, CDR1 is MGHRA and CDR2 is YSYEKL. The CDR3, as DNA: TGCGCCAGCAGCCAAGACCCGCGGGGTGAGCAGTTCTTC. Protein: CASSQDPRGEQFF.

CDR3 bases: TGTGCCAGCAGCTTCTCATATGGGGGGAGGGCCGGGGAGCTGTTTTTT. It codes for CASSFSYGGRAGELFF. The rearrangement links TRBV7-8 to TRBJ2-2; 7 nucleotides agree with TRBD2. In germline, CDR1 is SGHVS, CDR2 FQNEAQ. V shed 3 bases and J 6 bases; nucleotides not matched to a gene: 10. The CDR3 loop spans 16 amino acids.

This chain connects TRBV9 to TRBJ2-7; tentatively, D is TRBD2 (5 bases). V lost 4 bases to trimming and J lost 6 bases, with 14 bases between them. The germline V gene has CDR1 SGDLS and CDR2 YYNGEE. The CDR3 sequence is 13 residues long. CDR3: CASSNGLRGEQYF. CDR3 nucleotide sequence: TGTGCCAGCAGCAACGGACTCAGAGGCGAGCAGTACTTC.

The chain uses TRBV2 and TRBJ1-5; the D is unclear. Germline V CDR1 and CDR2: SNHLY, FYNNEI. Trimming removed 4 bases at V and 6 bases at J, with 16 bases between. The CDR3 has 15 amino acids. DNA for the CDR3: TGTGCCAGCAGTGGTCGGAGGTCTGGATTTCAGCCCCAGCATTTT. It translates to CASSGRRSGFQPQHF.

This clone was seen a few times. The V and J genes are TRBV6-5 and TRBJ2-7; maybe TRBD1 (5 bases). V dropped 1 base and J dropped 3 bases, with 7 bases sitting between them. CDR3 size: 13 residues. The germline V gene has CDR1 MNHEY and CDR2 SVGAGI. The chain's CDR3 is CASSYFDSYEQYF. The CDR3 coding sequence is TGTGCCAGCAGTTACTTCGACAGCTACGAGCAGTACTTC.

The chain joins TRBV7-2 to TRBJ1-1; 8 nucleotides line up with TRBD1. J gave up 5 bases and V 4 bases, and 6 bases lay outside the gene matches. The CDR3 has 14 residues. CDR1 is SGHTA, CDR2 FQGNSA, per germline. The CDR3 loop reads CASSSQGGKTEAFF. CDR3 nucleotides: TGTGCCAGCAGCTCACAGGGGGGCAAGACTGAAGCTTTCTTT.